In its sample, the clone carrying this T cell receptor beta chain was seen many times. Its specificity is unknown. Trimming removed 0 bases at V and 2 bases at J, with 13 bases between. Germline CDR1 is LNHNV and CDR2 is YYDKDF (reference sequence). The CDR3 has 16 residues. This record comes from a study of spatial heterogeneity in lung cancer. The study's findings and limits: There were more appearances of ubiquitous expanded tumor TCRs in blood at resection than at follow-up.

As for time point: sample taken at primary tumor resection. Frozen PBMC, nontumor lung or tumor provided whole RNA, which was sequenced unsorted. Individually, TCR cDNA molecules were each labelled with a unique molecular identifier. TCRdb processed the 5' RACE reads anew with MiXCR; each CDR3 protein has one entry. This sample has under 100,000 distinct CDR3 sequences, with around 10% found just once. The receptor's source is a male donor with early-stage non-small cell lung cancer. Sequenced material: PBMCs, taken at surgery. V gene TRBV15 combines with J gene TRBJ2-5; D not resolved. The CDR3 coding sequence is TGTGCCACCAGCAGAGATCTCTCGACTCAACAAGAGACCCAGTACTTC. This gives the protein CATSRDLSTQQETQYF.